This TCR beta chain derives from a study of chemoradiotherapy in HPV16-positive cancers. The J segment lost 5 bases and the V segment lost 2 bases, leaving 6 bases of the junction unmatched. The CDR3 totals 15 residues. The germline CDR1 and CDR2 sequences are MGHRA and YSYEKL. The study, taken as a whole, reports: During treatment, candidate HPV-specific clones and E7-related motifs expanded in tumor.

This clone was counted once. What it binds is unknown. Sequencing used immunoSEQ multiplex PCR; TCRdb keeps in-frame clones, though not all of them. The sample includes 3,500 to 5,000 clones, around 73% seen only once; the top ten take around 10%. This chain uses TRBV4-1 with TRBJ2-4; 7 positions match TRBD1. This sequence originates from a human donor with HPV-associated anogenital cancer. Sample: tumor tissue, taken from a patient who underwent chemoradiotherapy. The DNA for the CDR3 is TGCGCCAGCAGCCAAACCACAGGGGTAGAAAACATTCAGTACTTC. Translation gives CASSQTTGVENIQYF.